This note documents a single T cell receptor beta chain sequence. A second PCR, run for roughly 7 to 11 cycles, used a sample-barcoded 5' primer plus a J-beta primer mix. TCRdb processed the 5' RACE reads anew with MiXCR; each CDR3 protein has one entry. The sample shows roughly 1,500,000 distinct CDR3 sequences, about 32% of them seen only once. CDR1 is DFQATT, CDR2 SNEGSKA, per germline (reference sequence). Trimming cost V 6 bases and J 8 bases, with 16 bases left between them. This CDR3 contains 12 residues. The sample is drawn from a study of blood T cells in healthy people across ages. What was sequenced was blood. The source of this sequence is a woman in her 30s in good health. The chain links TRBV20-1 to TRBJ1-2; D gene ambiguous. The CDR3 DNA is TGCAGTGCACTCCCGGAGGGTGGAGGCTACACCTTC. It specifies CSALPEGGGYTF.